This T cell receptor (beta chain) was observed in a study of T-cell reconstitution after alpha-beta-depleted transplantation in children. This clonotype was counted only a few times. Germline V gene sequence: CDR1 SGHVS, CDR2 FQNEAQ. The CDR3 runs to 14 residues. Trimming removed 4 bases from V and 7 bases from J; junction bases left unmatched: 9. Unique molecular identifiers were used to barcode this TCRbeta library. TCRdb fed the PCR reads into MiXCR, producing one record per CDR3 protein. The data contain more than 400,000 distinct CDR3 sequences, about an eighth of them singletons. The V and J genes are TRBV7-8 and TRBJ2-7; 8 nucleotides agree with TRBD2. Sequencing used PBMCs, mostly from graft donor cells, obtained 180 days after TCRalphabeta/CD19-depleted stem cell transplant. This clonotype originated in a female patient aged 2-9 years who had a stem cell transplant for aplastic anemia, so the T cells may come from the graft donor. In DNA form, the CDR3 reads TGTGCCAGCAGCTCCGCTTTGTTAGCGGGAGAGCAGTACTTC. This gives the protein CASSSALLAGEQYF.